This entry describes one T cell receptor (beta chain). The data were obtained in a study of blood T cell repertoires in COVID-19. Study-wide context: From T cells, B-cell-depleted T cells, or PBMCs came the material, which was cDNA or gDNA.

In the original processing: Amplification of reference gene primers provided the estimated nucleated cell counts. This table comes from immunoSEQ multiplex PCR, and its TCRdb copy is limited to in-frame clones, with some not included. V, J and clone size are those of that table, while D and trimming were read from the DNA. The sample consists of tens of thousands of clones, roughly 87% of them appearing once. This sequence originates from a man between 65 and 79 years old with active COVID-19. Material: peripheral blood.

CDR3 region: CASSRGTAGNTIYF. The CDR3 region has the DNA TGTGCCAGCAGCCGAGGGACAGCTGGAAACACCATATATTTT. The chain employs TRBV7-8 and TRBJ1-3; 7 nucleotides line up with TRBD1. Germline assignment: CDR1 SGHVS and CDR2 FQNEAQ. The CDR3 contains 14 residues. V lost 5 bases to trimming and J lost 2 bases; unmatched junction nucleotides: 3.